This is a list of T cell receptor beta chains from one sample in a study of CD8 T cells in Susac syndrome. TCRdb re-derived calls from the immunoSEQ multiplex PCR reads in MiXCR, one entry per CDR3 protein. The repertoire holds roughly 190,000 distinct CDR3 sequences, with 85% to 95% as singletons. Sequenced: CD4+ T cells from PBMCs. Receptor source: a human donor in good health. The conserved cysteine and the conserved F or W are not part of the CDR3 here. Expanded clones get a size class; other rows say once, few or many, or leave the size out.

V gene: TRBV3-1
clone size: -
CDR3 protein: ASSQGDRQVYGYT

V gene: TRBV30
clone size: once
CDR3 protein: AWSVRGRQPQH

V gene: TRBV2
clone size: -
CDR3 protein: ASSENRPDTDTQY

V gene: TRBV20-1
clone size: -
CDR3 protein: SARDPWTSGSSDTQY

V gene: TRBV7-2
clone size: few
CDR3 protein: ASSVPGTSFMEQY

V gene: TRBV25-1
clone size: -
CDR3 protein: ASSDRGPLAGPGNEQF

V gene: TRBV27
clone size: -
CDR3 protein: ASRSGRAVAGELF

V gene: TRBV29-1
clone size: -
CDR3 protein: SVDLTGQGFYGYT

V gene: TRBV29-1
clone size: once
CDR3 protein: SSHGDKDTQY

V gene: TRBV29-1
clone size: -
CDR3 protein: SVEAQAGESEQY

V gene: TRBV20-1
clone size: -
CDR3 protein: SARVYSGSSYNEQF

V gene: TRBV30
clone size: -
CDR3 protein: AWSGLSGGKLF

V gene: TRBV5-1
clone size: -
CDR3 protein: ASSPGQGEDQPQH

V gene: TRBV20-1
clone size: -
CDR3 protein: SAREAGELREQY

V gene: TRBV2
clone size: -
CDR3 protein: ASSEFDRAYGYT

V gene: TRBV2
clone size: -
CDR3 protein: ASSEPRGHEQY

V gene: TRBV3-1
clone size: -
CDR3 protein: ASSQGVSVKAF

V gene: TRBV6-2/TRBV6-3
clone size: -
CDR3 protein: ASSYSVTSTNNEQF

V gene: TRBV21-1
clone size: -
CDR3 protein: ASSKGTGQINQPQH

V gene: TRBV29-1
clone size: -
CDR3 protein: SVVLAGGYNEQF

V gene: TRBV27
clone size: -
CDR3 protein: ASSSVSPINEQF

V gene: TRBV18
clone size: -
CDR3 protein: ASSPPRPGQGYSGANVLI

V gene: TRBV5-1
clone size: -
CDR3 protein: ASSHKGTAADEQY

V gene: TRBV9
clone size: -
CDR3 protein: ASSVVGQANEQY

V gene: TRBV7-2
clone size: -
CDR3 protein: ASSGRGELF

V gene: TRBV28
clone size: -
CDR3 protein: ASSLQTDGGYT

V gene: TRBV7-9
clone size: -
CDR3 protein: ASSADRTLSYEQY

V gene: TRBV27
clone size: -
CDR3 protein: ASSLRRGTDTQY

V gene: TRBV20-1
clone size: -
CDR3 protein: SARVGKWNTEAF

V gene: TRBV29-1
clone size: -
CDR3 protein: SVGPTPRSTDTQY

V gene: TRBV5-4
clone size: -
CDR3 protein: ASSLDGYTEAF

V gene: TRBV20-1
clone size: -
CDR3 protein: SARSQPYNQPQH

V gene: TRBV29-1
clone size: -
CDR3 protein: SVDSGGQISTDTQY

V gene: TRBV15
clone size: -
CDR3 protein: ATSRDYYQPQH

V gene: TRBV20-1
clone size: -
CDR3 protein: SASGTSGANVLT

V gene: TRBV13
clone size: once
CDR3 protein: ASSHVGRGYEQY

V gene: TRBV4-3
clone size: -
CDR3 protein: ASSQEYPQPQH

V gene: TRBV4-3
clone size: -
CDR3 protein: ASSQDLSGAYEQY

V gene: TRBV30
clone size: -
CDR3 protein: AWSVGVRRINTEAF

V gene: TRBV6-2/TRBV6-3
clone size: -
CDR3 protein: ASSYDGPLGYGYT

V gene: TRBV6-1
clone size: -
CDR3 protein: ASSEAVSGNTIY

V gene: TRBV29-1
clone size: -
CDR3 protein: SALGGGSYEQY

V gene: TRBV20-1
clone size: -
CDR3 protein: SASPNRAGNQPQH

V gene: TRBV18
clone size: -
CDR3 protein: ASSPSGKETQY

V gene: TRBV28
clone size: -
CDR3 protein: AGRPSGVYEQY

V gene: TRBV3-1
clone size: -
CDR3 protein: ASSVIRDRASNTEAF

V gene: TRBV20-1
clone size: -
CDR3 protein: SASFRVNYGYT

V gene: TRBV20-1
clone size: -
CDR3 protein: SARRDPGTDYGYT

V gene: TRBV25-1
clone size: -
CDR3 protein: ASSEQGSQETQY

V gene: TRBV6-2/TRBV6-3
clone size: -
CDR3 protein: ASSYLDIQY

V gene: TRBV15
clone size: -
CDR3 protein: ATSRPNAGGNVLT